A selection of T cell receptor beta chains follows, all from one sample in a study of shared clonotypes between healthy human individuals. Produced via immunoSEQ multiplex PCR; TCRdb's table is partial and in-frame only. The table includes 2 million or so clones, about 95% detected once. The sequenced sample consisted of naive CD8+ T cells sorted from blood. These receptors came from a man aged 18 to 29 in good health. Both conserved end residues are part of each CDR3. Expanded clones are given a class, and other clones once, few, many or no size at all.

TRBJ2-7	-	TRBV5-4	CASSFTGSYEQYF
TRBJ2-1	-	TRBV28	CASSTSGGAYNEQFF
TRBJ1-2	once	TRBV27	CASSLGPARTHGYTF
TRBJ2-7	-	TRBV7-9	CASLEGGSYEQYF
TRBJ2-3	once	TRBV7-9	CASSRLSTDTQYF
TRBJ2-7	-	TRBV5-1	CASSLSAGVPEQYF
TRBJ2-5	-	TRBV9	CASSVGAGSGETQYF
TRBJ2-1	few	TRBV9	CASSPDLAGSYNEQFF
TRBJ2-6	-	TRBV27	CASSSVSRQDRSGANVLTF
TRBJ2-7	-	TRBV7-9	CASSLANSYEQYF
TRBJ2-7	once	TRBV15	CATSGDSYEQYF
TRBJ2-5	-	TRBV4-1	CASSQGGVLETETQYF
TRBJ2-2	-	TRBV29-1	CSVEYLGNTGELFF
TRBJ2-2	-	TRBV7-9	CASMLTPGLGNTGELFF
TRBJ2-7	-	TRBV27	CASSTPGQGAYEQYF
TRBJ2-3	-	TRBV6-5	CASSPSGGDTDTQYF
TRBJ2-7	-	TRBV28	CASGGYEQYF
TRBJ2-4	-	TRBV7-9	CASSSNDKNIQYF
TRBJ1-4	-	TRBV4-1	CASRFHGATNEKLFF
TRBJ2-7	-	TRBV13	CASSGYLAGVPYEQYF
TRBJ2-7	-	TRBV5-1	CASSAFQQEGEGSYEQYF
TRBJ2-3	-	TRBV15	CATSREDSTDTQYF
TRBJ2-5	-	TRBV13	CASSSLLAGAEETQYF
TRBJ2-1	-	TRBV30	CAWTLTSSYNEQFF
TRBJ2-1	-	TRBV7-2	CASKLLAGSSYNEQFF
TRBJ2-7	-	TRBV4-1	CASSWDLTYEQYF
TRBJ1-6	-	TRBV2	CASEGGNSPLHF
TRBJ2-1	-	TRBV7-9	CASSLFMGSYNEQFF
TRBJ2-3	-	TRBV11-2	CASSLALWTGDGTDTQYF
TRBJ2-5	once	TRBV29-1	CSVSHPPGQYF
TRBJ2-1	once	TRBV27	CASSFKASGFYNEQFF
TRBJ1-1	-	TRBV30	CAWNQQGTTEAFF
TRBJ2-2	-	TRBV6-5	CASSPVGGQGELFF
TRBJ1-1	once	TRBV27	CASSLSGGDTEAFF
TRBJ2-7	-	TRBV5-4	CASSPQMSSGGYEQYF
TRBJ1-2	-	TRBV21-1	CASSPIKGQNGYTF